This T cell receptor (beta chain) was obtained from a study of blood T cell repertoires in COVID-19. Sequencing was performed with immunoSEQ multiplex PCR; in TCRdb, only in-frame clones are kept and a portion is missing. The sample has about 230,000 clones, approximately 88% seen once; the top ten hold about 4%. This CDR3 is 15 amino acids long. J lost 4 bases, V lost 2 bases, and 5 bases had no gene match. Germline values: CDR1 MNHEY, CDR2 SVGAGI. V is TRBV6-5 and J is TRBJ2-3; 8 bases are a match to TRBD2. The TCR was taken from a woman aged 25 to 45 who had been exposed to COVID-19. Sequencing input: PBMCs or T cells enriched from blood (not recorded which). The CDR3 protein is CASSYSGSLADTQYF. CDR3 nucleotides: TGTGCCAGCAGTTACAGCGGGAGTCTGGCAGATACGCAGTATTTT.